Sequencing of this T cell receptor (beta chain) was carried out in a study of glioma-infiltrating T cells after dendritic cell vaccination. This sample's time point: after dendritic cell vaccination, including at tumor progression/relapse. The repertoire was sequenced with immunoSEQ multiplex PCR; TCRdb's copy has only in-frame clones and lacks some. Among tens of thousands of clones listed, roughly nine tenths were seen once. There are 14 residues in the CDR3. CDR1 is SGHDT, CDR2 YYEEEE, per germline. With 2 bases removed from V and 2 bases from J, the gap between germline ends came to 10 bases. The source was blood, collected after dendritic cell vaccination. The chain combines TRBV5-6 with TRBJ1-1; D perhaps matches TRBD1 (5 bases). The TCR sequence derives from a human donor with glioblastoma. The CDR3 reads CASSLNQGNTEAFF. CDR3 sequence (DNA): TGTGCCAGCAGCTTAAACCAGGGCAACACTGAAGCTTTCTTT. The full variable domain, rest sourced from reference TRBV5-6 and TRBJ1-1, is DAGVTQSPTHLIKTRGQQVTLRCSPKSGHDTVSWYQQALGQGPQFIFQYYEEEERQRGNFPDRFSGHQFPNYSSELNVNALLLGDSALYLCASSLNQGNTEAFFGQGTRLTVV.